A single TCR beta chain is shown here with its context. The antigen is not known. J lost 2 bases, V lost 6 bases, and 10 bases had no gene match. The CDR3 extends over 15 amino acids. Germline V lookup: CDR1 SGHRS, CDR2 YFSETQ. This sample is drawn from a study of cytomegalovirus exposure and HLA in healthy donors. Findings and caveats of the study: Associated with cytomegalovirus, according to the listing, were fewer than 200 TCR beta chains. A subsequent analysis found that TCR clusters from the first cohort also tended to co-occur in the approximately 120 validation repertoires, with about 94% of cluster scores above 0. Reports credit the classifier with highly specific, highly sensitive diagnosis of cytomegalovirus status. Specific recognition of CMV antigens was confirmed in vitro for three chains (all CMV-associated).

Some clones are missing from TCRdb's copy, which holds only in-frame ones; the method was immunoSEQ multiplex PCR. The sample has 82,000 or so clones, about 95% seen once. Sequencing was carried out using PBMCs. This sequence joins TRBV5-1 and TRBJ2-5, with TRBD2 identical over 7 bases. This TCR derives from a woman aged 18-29 years in good health and CMV-seronegative. The CDR3 spells CASTQASGAQETQYF. The CDR3 DNA reads TGCGCCAGCACTCAGGCTAGCGGAGCTCAAGAGACCCAGTACTTC.